Following are 9 T cell receptor beta chains from one sample sequenced in a study of cytomegalovirus exposure and HLA in healthy donors. 13 Jbeta primers and 60 Vbeta primers were used for the PCR. Sequenced by immunoSEQ multiplex PCR; TCRdb stores in-frame clones only, minus some. Found here are approximately 220,000 clones, approximately 80% of them singletons; the top ten hold approximately 0.71%. Sequencing input: PBMCs. The receptors originated from a boy aged 2 to 10 in good health and CMV-seronegative.

The chain couples TRBV11-3 to TRBJ2-7; 10 positions agree with TRBD2. V lost 6 bases and J lost 4; bases outside the gene matches: 6. Germline CDR1 SGHNT, CDR2 YENEEA. The CDR3 runs to 14 residues. In DNA form, the CDR3 reads TGTGCCAGCAGATACCTAGCGGGAGCTTACGAGCAGTACTTC. This gives the protein CASRYLAGAYEQYF.

This clone was picked up a small number of times. This chain uses TRBV4-1 with TRBJ1-1, with D unclear. CDR1 is MGHRA, CDR2 YSYEKL, per germline. The germline V and J ends were trimmed by 0 bases and 0 bases, with 11 bases remaining between them. This CDR3 is 16 amino acids long. The CDR3 DNA reads as TGCGCCAGCAGCCAAGATTTATTGGCTGTGAACACTGAAGCTTTCTTT. This codes for CASSQDLLAVNTEAFF.

The V gene is TRBV13, the J gene TRBJ1-1; 11 bases map to TRBD1. Trimming cost V 6 bases and J 11 bases; bases outside gene matches: 14. The germline gives CDR1 PRHDT, CDR2 FYEKMQ (reference sequence). The CDR3 extends over 15 amino acids. In DNA, the CDR3 is TGTGCCAGCAGGTATCCGGGACAGGGGGACCGAGTGGCTTTCTTT. Protein sequence: CASRYPGQGDRVAFF.

The rearrangement joins TRBV6-9 to TRBJ2-1; possibly TRBD1 for D (5 bases). V was shortened by 11 bases and J by 5 bases, with 19 bases between the two germline ends. The CDR3 covers 14 residues. Germline CDR1 and CDR2: MNHGY and SVAAGI. The CDR3 bases are TGTGCCTTATATAGGGGCTTTCGTAACAATGAGCAGTTCTTC. Protein sequence: CALYRGFRNNEQFF.

The chain joins TRBV5-8 to TRBJ1-6; 9 bases map to TRBD1. V lost 4 bases, J lost 7 bases, and 3 bases stayed unmatched. The germline V gene has CDR1 SGHTS and CDR2 YDEGEE. This CDR3 has 14 amino acids. CDR3 nucleotide sequence: TGTGCCAGCAGCACCGGGACAGGGAATTCACCCCTCCACTTT. Translated: CASSTGTGNSPLHF.

This chain uses TRBV6-1 with TRBJ2-7, with D possibly TRBD2 on 5 matching bases. This CDR3 spans 10 amino acids. V was trimmed by 8 bases and J by 3 bases, leaving 5 bases between them. The germline V gene encodes CDR1 MNHNS and CDR2 SASEGT. Here the CDR3 reads CASGSYEQYF. The CDR3 DNA sequence: TGTGCCAGCGGGAGCTACGAGCAGTACTTC.

The rearrangement uses TRBV6-5 and TRBJ2-1; D may be TRBD2 (6 bases). The CDR3 runs 13 residues. V was cut by 5 bases and J by 3 bases, with 8 bases left in between. The germline CDR1 and CDR2 sequences are MNHEY and SVGAGI. As DNA, the CDR3 is TGTGCCAGCAGTGGGGACTTCTACAATGAGCAGTTCTTC. Translation gives CASSGDFYNEQFF.

The V and J genes are TRBV28 and TRBJ1-2, with 12 bases aligning to TRBD1. Unmatched junction bases numbered 13, after V lost 7 bases and J lost 4 bases. The CDR3 runs 17 residues. Germline V gene lookup returns CDR1 MDHEN and CDR2 SYDVKM. DNA for the CDR3: TGTGCCAGCATTAGTATCGGGACAGGGGGCGCTGGCTATGGCTACACCTTC. Its protein product is CASISIGTGGAGYGYTF.

The chain combines TRBV6-5 with TRBJ1-6, with D unresolved. This CDR3 contains 12 residues. Germline V CDR1 and CDR2: MNHEY, SVGAGI. Trimming removed 0 bases at V and 10 bases at J, with 4 bases between. CDR3: CASSYSGSPLHF. In DNA, the CDR3 is TGTGCCAGCAGTTACTCGGGCTCACCCCTCCACTTT.